The 30 T cell receptor beta chains below all came from one sample that was sequenced in a study of control samples from healthy donors and cancer patients. Assay used: immunoSEQ multiplex PCR; TCRdb lists only in-frame clones, some missing. The profile shows 150,000 or so clones, 93% of them singletons. Sequences were obtained from blood. All receptors come from a man in his fifties in good health.

This sequence joins TRBV12-3 or TRBV12-4 and TRBJ2-3; D is unresolved. Trimming cost V 5 bases and J 1 base, with 4 bases left between them. The CDR3 totals 12 residues. CDR3 amino acids: CASSPGTDTQYF. Here the CDR3 DNA reads TGTGCCAGCAGTCCGGGCACAGATACGCAGTATTTT.

The chain combines TRBV5-4 with TRBJ2-2; TRBD2 matches 8 bases. Germline V gene sequence: CDR1 SGHNT, CDR2 YYREEE (reference sequence). V lost 2 bases to trimming and J lost 0 bases; unmatched junction nucleotides: 3. The CDR3 covers 16 residues. DNA for the CDR3: TGTGCCAGCAGCTTCCTAGCGGGTGCGAACACCGGGGAGCTGTTTTTT. Translating it yields CASSFLAGANTGELFF.

The V call is TRBV9, the J call TRBJ2-3, with D unresolved. Between the trimmed V and J ends, which lost 0 bases and 0 bases, there was a span of 8 bases. The germline CDR1 and CDR2 sequences are SGDLS and YYNGEE. CDR3 length: 15 residues. CDR3 DNA: TGTGCCAGCAGCGTAGGCAGTTTGAGCACAGATACGCAGTATTTT. Translated: CASSVGSLSTDTQYF.

V and J are TRBV10-3 and TRBJ2-2; 11 nucleotides agree with TRBD2. V trimming: 10 bases; J trimming: 0 bases; junction bases outside the gene matches: 4. CDR3 size: 15 residues. CDR1 and CDR2 (germline): ENHRY, SYGVKD. The DNA for the CDR3 is TGTGCCACACTAGCGGGAGCTCCGAACACCGGGGAGCTGTTTTTT. Protein product: CATLAGAPNTGELFF.

DNA of the CDR3: TGCGCCAGCAGCCAACAGGGGGGGAACACTGAAGCTTTCTTT. Protein: CASSQQGGNTEAFF. The chain employs TRBV5-1 and TRBJ1-1, with 8 bases aligning to TRBD1. The V gene end was trimmed by 4 bases and the J gene end by 1 base; junction bases not matched to a gene: 3. The CDR3 runs 14 residues. Germline V gene lookup returns CDR1 SGHRS and CDR2 YFSETQ.

CDR3: CASSPRTGGGETQYF. The CDR3 DNA sequence: TGTGCCAGCAGCCCAAGGACAGGGGGCGGAGAGACCCAGTACTTC. The V and J genes are TRBV25-1 and TRBJ2-5; the match to TRBD1 covers 11 bases. V dropped 6 bases and J dropped 4; count of bases not matched to a gene: 7. Germline-derived CDR1 and CDR2 are MGHDK and SYGVNS. This CDR3 spans 15 amino acids. Full variable domain (rest looked up from reference TRBV25-1 and TRBJ2-5): EADIYQTPRYLVIGTGKKITLECSQTMGHDKMYWYQQDPGMELHLIHYSYGVNSTEKGDLSSESTVSRIRTEHFPLTLESARPSHTSQYLCASSPRTGGGETQYFGPGTRLLVL.

This chain uses TRBV6-5 with TRBJ2-2, with 7 bases identical to TRBD2. The CDR3 sequence is 16 residues long. The germline V gene encodes CDR1 MNHEY and CDR2 SVGAGI. The V segment lost 0 bases and the J segment 2 bases; nucleotides outside the gene matches: 3. CDR3 amino acids: CASSYSGLLNTGELFF. The CDR3 nucleotides are TGTGCCAGCAGTTACTCGGGACTACTAAACACCGGGGAGCTGTTTTTT.

The chain is built from TRBV5-1 and TRBJ2-5, with a tentative D call TRBD1 (5 bases). Germline assignment: CDR1 SGHRS and CDR2 YFSETQ. The ends were cut back, 1 base at V and 5 bases at J, with 12 bases in the middle. The CDR3 covers 14 residues. The CDR3 spells CASSLSPQEETQYF. CDR3 coding DNA: TGCGCCAGCAGCTTGTCGCCACAGGAGGAGACCCAGTACTTC.

This rearrangement joins TRBV6-5 to TRBJ2-1; D unresolved. The CDR3 consists of 13 residues. Per germline, CDR1 MNHEY and CDR2 SVGAGI. Trimming pared 2 bases from V and 2 bases from J, leaving 4 bases between. CDR3 sequence (DNA): TGTGCCAGCAGTTACGGCACCTACAATGAGCAGTTCTTC. Protein: CASSYGTYNEQFF.

This clone was seen only once. The CDR3 DNA is TGTGCCAGTAGTATGGGGACAGGCTACGAGCAGTACTTC. Its protein is CASSMGTGYEQYF. The J gene is TRBJ2-7, the V gene TRBV19; 8 bases are a match to TRBD1. V lost 3 bases and J lost 3; bases outside the gene matches: 1. Germline lookup yields CDR1 LNHDA and CDR2 SQIVND (reference sequence). This CDR3 comprises 13 residues.

This sequence joins TRBV27 and TRBJ2-4, with 10 bases lining up with TRBD1. The CDR3 spans 15 residues. V was pared by 6 bases and J by 6 bases, with 8 bases of the junction left unmatched. Germline-derived CDR1 and CDR2 are MNHEY and SMNVEV (reference sequence). CDR3 nucleotides: TGTGCCAGCAGAACTAGAGACAGGGGGCTAAACATTCAGTACTTC. This translates into CASRTRDRGLNIQYF.

CDR3 sequence reads: CASSSTGGGLSHTF. The CDR3 coding sequence is TGTGCCAGCAGCTCCACAGGGGGCGGGCTATCCCACACCTTC. This rearrangement joins TRBV5-6 to TRBJ1-2; 9 bases map to TRBD1. Per germline, CDR1 SGHDT and CDR2 YYEEEE. This CDR3 comprises 14 residues. V was pared by 3 bases and J by 12 bases, with 12 bases of the junction left unmatched.

CDR3 nucleotides: TGTGCCAGCAGCCAAGGGCAGGGGGAGCTTAACACTGAAGCTTTCTTT. It yields the protein CASSQGQGELNTEAFF. The rearrangement joins TRBV4-2 to TRBJ1-1, with 7 bases aligning to TRBD1. The CDR3 covers 16 residues. Germline V gene sequence: CDR1 LGHNA, CDR2 YNFKEQ. The trim removed 1 base at V and 2 bases at J, leaving 7 bases unmatched.

The chain combines TRBV7-9 with TRBJ1-2; D might be TRBD1 (6 bases). Trimming took 3 bases from V and 2 from J, leaving 10 bases between them. The CDR3 contains 14 residues. Germline CDR1 reads SEHNR; CDR2 reads FQNEAQ (reference sequence). The CDR3 DNA sequence: TGTGCCAGCAGCTTCCGGGACAAGAACTATGGCTACACCTTC. Translating gives CASSFRDKNYGYTF.

This clone occurred once. The rearrangement uses TRBV9 and TRBJ1-1; perhaps TRBD1 as D (5 bases). CDR1 SGDLS and CDR2 YYNGEE come from the germline V gene. V was shortened by 7 bases and J by 4 bases, with 17 bases between the two germline ends. The length of the CDR3 is 14 residues. Here the CDR3 reads CASARDLLGTEAFF. The CDR3 coding sequence is TGTGCCAGCGCCCGGGACCTCCTGGGCACTGAAGCTTTCTTT.

In regard to this clone: Its ends do not fully match the called genes, so a read error is possible. This chain connects TRBV30 to TRBJ2-1, with D tentatively TRBD1 or TRBD2 (5 bases each). Germline V gene sequence: CDR1 GTSNPN, CDR2 SVGIG (reference sequence). This CDR3 spans 15 amino acids. CDR3 bases: TGTGCCTGGAGTCTGACAGAGAGGGCCTACGATGAGCAGTTCTTC. Translation: CAWSLTERAYDEQFF. The full variable domain, in which reference TRBV30 and TRBJ2-1 provide the parts outside the CDR3, is SQTIHQWPATLVQPVGSPLSLECTVEGTSNPNLYWYRQAAGRGLQLLFYSVGIGQISSEVPQNLSASRPQDRQFILSSKKLLLSDSGFYLCAWSLTERAYDEQFFGPGTRLTVL.

This clone was counted a single time. This chain links TRBV11-2 with TRBJ2-6; either TRBD1 or TRBD2 may supply D (5 bases each). The CDR3 covers 15 residues. In germline, CDR1 is SGHAT, CDR2 FQNNGV. V gave up 5 bases and J gave up 3 bases, with 11 bases separating them. CDR3 amino acids: CASSRGALGANVLTF. CDR3 coding DNA: TGTGCCAGCAGCCGAGGGGCGCTTGGGGCCAACGTCCTGACTTTC.

This clone was seen a few times. The rearrangement joins TRBV9 to TRBJ1-1; no definite D call. Germline values: CDR1 SGDLS, CDR2 YYNGEE. The V gene lost 4 bases and the J gene lost 0 bases, with 7 bases spanning the gap. There are 13 residues in the CDR3. Written as DNA, the CDR3 is TGTGCCAGCAGCTTCGGGATGAACACTGAAGCTTTCTTT. This translates into CASSFGMNTEAFF.

This chain uses TRBV29-1 with TRBJ2-7; 10 bases match TRBD2. The CDR3 runs to 16 residues. Germline values: CDR1 SQVTM, CDR2 ANQGSEA. V gave up 2 bases and J gave up 5 bases; unmatched junction bases: 12. CDR3: CSVEYVSSGRDDEQYF. The CDR3 DNA follows: TGCAGCGTTGAATATGTATCTAGCGGGAGAGATGACGAGCAGTACTTC.

CDR3 DNA: TGTGCCAGCAGCCCCCCGACTAGCCAATGGCAGTTCTTC. Its translation: CASSPPTSQWQFF. The chain joins TRBV11-3 to TRBJ2-1, with TRBD2 matching 7 bases. The CDR3 sequence is 13 residues long. Germline CDR1 and CDR2: SGHNT and YENEEA. Trimming took 5 bases from V and 12 from J; bases not matched to a gene: 10.

The chain joins TRBV7-9 to TRBJ1-2; no clear D gene. Germline assignment: CDR1 SEHNR and CDR2 FQNEAQ (reference sequence). The CDR3 covers 13 residues. The ends were cut back, 6 bases at V and 2 bases at J, with 10 bases in the middle. The CDR3 sequence: CASRVDGNYGYTF. CDR3 coding DNA: TGTGCCAGCAGGGTAGACGGAAACTATGGCTACACCTTC.

J is TRBJ1-5 and V is TRBV15; D ambiguous. From germline, CDR1 is LNHNV and CDR2 YYDKDF (reference sequence). This CDR3 region has 12 residues. Trimming shortened V by 8 bases and J by 7 bases, and 12 bases separated the two germline ends. As DNA, the CDR3 is TGTGCCACCGGCATAGACCGCCAGCCCCAGCATTTT. Translating gives CATGIDRQPQHF. Supplemented by reference TRBV15 and TRBJ1-5, the full variable domain reads DAMVIQNPRYQVTQFGKPVTLSCSQTLNHNVMYWYQQKSSQAPKLLFHYYDKDFNNEADTPDNFQSRRPNTSFCFLDIRSPGLGDTAMYLCATGIDRQPQHFGDGTRLSIL.

The chain links TRBV6-5 to TRBJ1-5; TRBD1 aligns across 10 bases. The CDR3 consists of 11 residues. V shed 4 bases and J 13 bases; nucleotides not matched to a gene: 1. CDR1 and CDR2 (germline): MNHEY, SVGAGI. The CDR3 protein is CASSWDRGQHF. CDR3 coding DNA: TGTGCCAGCAGTTGGGACAGGGGACAGCATTTT.

The J gene is TRBJ2-3, the V gene TRBV5-5; the D is unclear. Germline V gene sequence: CDR1 SGHKS, CDR2 YYEKEE (reference sequence). Deletions cut 1 base from V and 2 bases from J, with 11 bases between. The CDR3 contains 15 residues. CDR3 residues: CASSLIYSVTDTQYF. The CDR3 nucleotides read TGTGCCAGCAGCTTGATCTACAGCGTCACAGATACGCAGTATTTT.

This clone occurred once. This rearrangement joins TRBV28 to TRBJ2-5; TRBD1 might be the D (6 bases). Per the germline V gene, CDR1 is MDHEN and CDR2 is SYDVKM. The V and J ends lost 5 bases and 5 bases respectively, with 12 bases between them. The CDR3 sequence is 13 residues long. CDR3 coding DNA: TGTGCCAGCAGTCCCCACAGGGTCGAGACCCAGTACTTC. Translating it yields CASSPHRVETQYF.

This chain joins TRBV18 and TRBJ2-7; 10 nucleotides line up with TRBD1. With V trimmed by 3 bases and J by 5 bases, 7 bases remained unmatched. The germline V gene has CDR1 KGHSH and CDR2 LQKENI. The CDR3 extends over 15 amino acids. CDR3 amino acids: CASSPSGTGAHEQYF. In DNA form, the CDR3 reads TGTGCCAGCTCACCCTCCGGGACAGGGGCCCACGAGCAGTACTTC.

The DNA for the CDR3 is TGTGCCAGCAGCCAAGGACAGGGGGCTCGAACTGAAGCTTTCTTT. Protein: CASSQGQGARTEAFF. The chain carries TRBV14 and TRBJ1-1, with TRBD1 matching 10 bases. V lost 1 base to trimming and J lost 5 bases; unmatched junction nucleotides: 4. The germline V gene encodes CDR1 SGHDN and CDR2 FVKESK. This CDR3 is 15 amino acids long.

The rearrangement uses TRBV4-1 and TRBJ1-2, with 7 bases fitting TRBD1. This CDR3 has 15 amino acids. V was pared by 3 bases and J by 4 bases, with 8 bases of the junction left unmatched. Germline-derived CDR1 and CDR2 are MGHRA and YSYEKL. The CDR3 DNA sequence: TGCGCCAGCAGCCACCCCTGGACAGGCTCCTATGGCTACACCTTC. Its protein is CASSHPWTGSYGYTF.

The V and J genes are TRBV10-2 and TRBJ1-2, with 8 bases matching TRBD1. Trimming at V came to 0 bases and at J to 4 bases, leaving 4 bases not matched to a gene. The CDR3 runs 15 residues. Germline CDR1 is WSHSY and CDR2 is SAAADI. The CDR3 reads CASSESAGGIYGYTF. The CDR3 DNA reads as TGCGCCAGCAGTGAGTCGGCAGGGGGCATCTATGGCTACACCTTC.

This sequence joins TRBV5-4 and TRBJ2-3; 8 bases align to TRBD2. The CDR3 loop spans 15 amino acids. V gave up 4 bases and J gave up 6 bases; unmatched junction bases: 10. Germline V gene lookup returns CDR1 SGHNT and CDR2 YYREEE (reference sequence). This chain's CDR3 is CASSRDYSGSDTQYF. As DNA, the CDR3 is TGTGCCAGCAGCCGGGACTACAGCGGGAGTGATACGCAGTATTTT.